These 11 T cell receptor beta chains share one sample of origin, sequenced in a study of OX40 agonist ivuxolimab in advanced cancers. The method was immunoSEQ multiplex PCR; TCRdb's version includes in-frame clones alone and lacks a portion of them. Among approximately 74,000 clones listed, roughly 87% were seen once. Sequencing used CD4+ or CD8+ T cells sorted from blood, obtained in a trial of the OX40 agonist ivuxolimab. The receptor set was obtained from an adult with an advanced solid tumor such as melanoma, head and neck, liver or kidney cancer.

The V call is TRBV11-3, the J call TRBJ2-5; 9 bases are shared with TRBD2. Per the germline V gene, CDR1 is SGHNT and CDR2 is YENEEA. CDR3 length equals 15 residues. After removal of 7 bases from V and 5 bases from J, the junction contained 11 bases not matched to a gene. CDR3 DNA sequence: TGTGCCAGCACCCCAGGGTCAGCGGGAGGCGAGACCCAGTACTTC. Protein sequence: CASTPGSAGGETQYF. Drawing the rest from reference TRBV11-3 and TRBJ2-5, the complete variable domain is EAGVVQSPRYKIIEKKQPVAFWCNPISGHNTLYWYLQNLGQGPELLIRYENEEAVDDSQLPKDRFSAERLKGVDSTLKIQPAELGDSAVYLCASTPGSAGGETQYFGPGTRLLVL.

The chain has TRBV20-1 and TRBJ2-7; 7 bases agree with TRBD2. The length of the CDR3 is 11 residues. Germline V gene lookup returns CDR1 DFQATT and CDR2 SNEGSKA (reference sequence). CDR3 loop: CRAWGGDEQYF. CDR3 DNA: TGCAGGGCTTGGGGGGGGGACGAGCAGTACTTC.

Concerning this clone itself: Other DNA sequences in this specimen translate into the identical CDR3. J is TRBJ2-7 and V is TRBV30, with D possibly called TRBD1 or TRBD2 (6 bases each). V dropped 0 bases and J dropped 0 bases, with 9 bases sitting between them. The length of the CDR3 is 14 residues. Per germline, CDR1 GTSNPN and CDR2 SVGIG (reference sequence). In DNA, the CDR3 is TGTGCCTGGAGTGTAGGAGGGGGCTCCTACGAGCAGTACTTC. It specifies CAWSVGGGSYEQYF.

This chain connects TRBV11-2 to TRBJ1-5, with D possibly TRBD1 on 5 matching bases. V shed 6 bases and J shed 5 bases, with 11 bases lying between them. Germline CDR1 SGHAT, CDR2 FQNNGV. This CDR3 is built from 13 residues. CDR3 protein: CASSRRVDQPQHF. The CDR3 DNA reads as TGTGCCAGCAGTCGCAGGGTGGATCAGCCCCAGCATTTT.

J is TRBJ1-1 and V is TRBV29-1; the match to TRBD1 covers 7 bases. Looked up from germline, CDR1 is SQVTM and CDR2 is ANQGSEA. V was pared by 7 bases and J by 7 bases, with 9 bases of the junction left unmatched. The CDR3 covers 12 residues. The CDR3 sequence is CSAERWDSEAFF. Written as DNA, the CDR3 is TGCAGCGCCGAGCGGTGGGACAGTGAAGCTTTCTTT.

V usage is TRBV4-2 and J usage is TRBJ2-1, with 8 positions matching TRBD1. This CDR3 region has 15 residues. Germline loops: CDR1 LGHNA, CDR2 YNFKEQ. Losses at the gene ends were 0 bases for V and 8 bases for J; bases not matched to a gene: 6. CDR3 protein: CASSQEARGHDEQFF. In DNA form, the CDR3 reads TGTGCCAGCAGCCAAGAAGCCAGGGGGCATGATGAGCAGTTCTTC.

The chain employs TRBV2 and TRBJ1-2; 10 bases match TRBD1. The CDR3 covers 13 residues. Trimming at V came to 7 bases and at J to 6 bases, leaving 5 bases not matched to a gene. Germline CDR1 is SNHLY and CDR2 is FYNNEI. CDR3 coding DNA: TGTGCCAGCAATTTCGGGACAGGGGATGGCTACACCTTC. Translated: CASNFGTGDGYTF. The whole variable domain, filled in from reference TRBV2 and TRBJ1-2, reads EPEVTQTPSHQVTQMGQEVILRCVPISNHLYFYWYRQILGQKVEFLVSFYNNEISEKSEIFDDQFSVERPDGSNFTLKIRSTKLEDSAMYFCASNFGTGDGYTFGSGTRLTVV.

The rearrangement uses TRBV19 and TRBJ1-2; no reliable D call. The CDR3 runs 13 residues. Trimming pared 4 bases from V and 4 bases from J, leaving 10 bases between. Germline V lookup: CDR1 LNHDA, CDR2 SQIVND (reference sequence). The CDR3 loop reads CASSNSAFYGYTF. The CDR3 bases are TGTGCCAGTAGTAATTCAGCTTTCTATGGCTACACCTTC.

The table lists this clone with a count of one. The chain employs TRBV27 and TRBJ2-3; D may match TRBD1 or TRBD2 (5 bases each). Germline V gene data show CDR1 as MNHEY and CDR2 as SMNVEV (reference sequence). Trimming removed 2 bases at V and 2 bases at J, with 11 bases between. This CDR3 comprises 15 residues. CDR3 sequence: CASSLAGTFTDTQYF. CDR3 nucleotide sequence: TGTGCCAGCAGTTTAGCCGGGACCTTCACAGATACGCAGTATTTT.

The chain employs TRBV27 and TRBJ1-2, with 8 bases lining up with TRBD1. Losses at the gene ends were 9 bases for V and 7 bases for J; bases not matched to a gene: 10. The CDR3 has 13 residues. Germline loops: CDR1 MNHEY, CDR2 SMNVEV (reference sequence). The DNA for the CDR3 is TGTGCCAGTGGGGACAGGAGGGGATTTGGCTACACCTTC. This translates into CASGDRRGFGYTF.

This clone was seen only once. The chain carries TRBV6-6 and TRBJ2-7, with TRBD1 matching 10 bases. Trimming cost V 6 bases and J 1 base; bases outside gene matches: 6. The CDR3 is 15 residues long. CDR1 MNHNY and CDR2 SVGAGI come from the germline V gene (reference sequence). The CDR3 loop is CASRQPGQGSYEQYF. CDR3 in DNA: TGTGCCAGCAGGCAGCCGGGACAGGGGTCCTACGAGCAGTACTTC.